The 5 T cell receptor beta chains below all came from one sample that was sequenced in a study of shared clonotypes between healthy human individuals. TCRdb's table, derived via immunoSEQ multiplex PCR, lists solely in-frame clones and lacks some. The sample consists of under 2.5 million clones, about 90% of them appearing once. Sequenced sample: naive CD4+ T cells from PBMCs. Indicated subset: CD45RA+ positively selected. The receptor source for this set is a man aged 18 to 29 in good health. Some clones in this sample may be carry-over from other donors' samples.

J is TRBJ1-3 and V is TRBV18; D gene uncertain. The CDR3 covers 12 residues. CDR1 is KGHSH and CDR2 is LQKENI in the germline V gene. V was pared by 3 bases and J by 10 bases, with 10 bases between. The CDR3 nucleotides read TGTGCCAGCTCACCTCAGCGTGAAACCATATATTTT. The encoded protein is CASSPQRETIYF.

The chain is built from TRBV5-4 and TRBJ1-1; 9 positions match TRBD1. V shed 6 bases, J shed 0 bases, and the junction held 6 bases outside the gene matches. CDR3 length: 15 residues. CDR1 and CDR2 from the germline V gene are SGHNT and YYREEE (reference sequence). CDR3 coding DNA: TGTGCCAGCACTACCGGACAGGGGTTGAACACTGAAGCTTTCTTT. It specifies CASTTGQGLNTEAFF.

The gene calls are TRBV9 and TRBJ2-1; D might be TRBD1 (6 bases). Germline V gene sequence: CDR1 SGDLS, CDR2 YYNGEE. The length of the CDR3 is 15 residues. Between the trimmed V and J ends, which lost 3 bases and 4 bases, there was a span of 14 bases. The CDR3 sequence: CASSGGQNFYNEQFF. The DNA of the CDR3 is TGTGCCAGCAGCGGTGGACAGAACTTTTACAATGAGCAGTTCTTC. The complete variable domain, with remaining parts taken from reference TRBV9 and TRBJ2-1, reads DSGVTQTPKHLITATGQRVTLRCSPRSGDLSVYWYQQSLDQGLQFLIQYYNGEERAKGNILERFSAQQFPDLHSELNLSSLELGDSALYFCASSGGQNFYNEQFFGPGTRLTVL.

In its sample, this clone was seen a few times. The chain combines TRBV11-2 with TRBJ2-1, with D possibly matching TRBD2 (5 bases). Germline V gene sequence: CDR1 SGHAT, CDR2 FQNNGV. The length of the CDR3 is 15 residues. Trimming stripped 5 bases from V and 5 bases from J, with 16 bases between. CDR3 residues: CASSRRGPGDNEQFF. The CDR3 nucleotides are TGTGCCAGCAGCCGCCGAGGGCCCGGGGACAATGAGCAGTTCTTC.

The rearrangement uses TRBV2 and TRBJ1-1; 7 bases align to TRBD1. CDR3 size: 12 residues. From germline, CDR1 is SNHLY and CDR2 FYNNEI. The V gene end was trimmed by 6 bases and the J gene end by 6 bases; junction bases not matched to a gene: 4. CDR3 DNA: TGTGCCAGCAGAAACAGGGGACCTGAAGCTTTCTTT. The encoded protein is CASRNRGPEAFF.